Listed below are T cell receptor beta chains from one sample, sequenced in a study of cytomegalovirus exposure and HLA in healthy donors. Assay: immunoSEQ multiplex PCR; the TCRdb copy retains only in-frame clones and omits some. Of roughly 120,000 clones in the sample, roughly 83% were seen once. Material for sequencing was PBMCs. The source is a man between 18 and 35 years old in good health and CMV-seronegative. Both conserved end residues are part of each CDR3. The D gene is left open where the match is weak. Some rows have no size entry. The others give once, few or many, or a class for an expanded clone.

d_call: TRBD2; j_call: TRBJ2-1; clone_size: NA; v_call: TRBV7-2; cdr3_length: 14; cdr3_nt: TGTGCCAGCAGCCCGGGACTAGCGGGTAATGAGCAGTTCTTC; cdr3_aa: CASSPGLAGNEQFF
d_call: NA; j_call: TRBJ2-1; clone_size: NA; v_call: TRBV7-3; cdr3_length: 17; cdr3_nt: TGTGCCAGCAGCTTACTTCCCCCAAGACAGACTTACAATGAGCAGTTCTTC; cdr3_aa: CASSLLPPRQTYNEQFF
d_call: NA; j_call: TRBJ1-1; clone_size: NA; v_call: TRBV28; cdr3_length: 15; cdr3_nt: TGTGCCAGCAGTTCCTGGGGGGGAGGTAACACTGAAGCTTTCTTT; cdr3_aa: CASSSWGGGNTEAFF
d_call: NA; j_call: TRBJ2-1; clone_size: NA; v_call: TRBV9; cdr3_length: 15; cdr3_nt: TGTGCCAGCGGGTACCGACGAGGGGGTAACAATGAGCAGTTCTTC; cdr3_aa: CASGYRRGGNNEQFF
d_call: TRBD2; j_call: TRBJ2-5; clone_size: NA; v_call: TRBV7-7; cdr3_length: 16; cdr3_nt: TGTGCCAGCAGCTCCCGGCTAGCGGGAGGGTTTGAGACCCAGTACTTC; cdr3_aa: CASSSRLAGGFETQYF
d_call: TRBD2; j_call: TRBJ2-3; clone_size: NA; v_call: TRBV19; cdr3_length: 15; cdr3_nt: TGTGCCAGCCGACTAGCGGGTAGGATCACAGATACGCAGTATTTT; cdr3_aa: CASRLAGRITDTQYF
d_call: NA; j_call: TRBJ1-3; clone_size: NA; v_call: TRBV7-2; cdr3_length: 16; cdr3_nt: TGTGCCAGCAGCTTAGGGCCCCTAGTCTCTGGAAACACCATATATTTT; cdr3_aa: CASSLGPLVSGNTIYF
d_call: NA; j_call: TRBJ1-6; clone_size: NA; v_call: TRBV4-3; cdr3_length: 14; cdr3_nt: TGCGCCAGCAGACGAATTGAAGGGGATTCACCCCTCCACTTT; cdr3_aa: CASRRIEGDSPLHF
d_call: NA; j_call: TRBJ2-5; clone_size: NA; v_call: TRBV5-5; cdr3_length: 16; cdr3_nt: TGTGCCAGCAGCTATCAAGCGGGCAACATACAAGAGACCCAGTACTTC; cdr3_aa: CASSYQAGNIQETQYF
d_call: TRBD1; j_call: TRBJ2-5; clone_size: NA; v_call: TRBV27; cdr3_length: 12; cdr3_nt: TGTGCCAGCGGACAGGGGAAAGAGACCCAGTACTTC; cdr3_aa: CASGQGKETQYF
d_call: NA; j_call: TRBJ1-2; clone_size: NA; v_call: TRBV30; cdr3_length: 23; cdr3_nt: TGTGCCTGGAGTGGTCATGCGGGGGCGGACGTGAGAACCAGAATGAATTGGGTCTATGGCTACACCTTC; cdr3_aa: CAWSGHAGADVRTRMNWVYGYTF
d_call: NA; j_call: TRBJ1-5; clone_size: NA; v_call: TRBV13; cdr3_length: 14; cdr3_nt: TGTGCCAGCAGCACCCGGGCGGGTGAGGAGCCCCAGCATTTT; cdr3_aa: CASSTRAGEEPQHF
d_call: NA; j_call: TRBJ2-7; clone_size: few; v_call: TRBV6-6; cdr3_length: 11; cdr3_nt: TGTGCCAGCAGCTGGGGCCACGAGCAGTACTTC; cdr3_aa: CASSWGHEQYF
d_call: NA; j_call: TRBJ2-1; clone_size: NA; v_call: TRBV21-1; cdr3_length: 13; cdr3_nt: TGTGCCAGCCGGACAGGGGCGGTCAATGAGCAGTTCTTC; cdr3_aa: CASRTGAVNEQFF
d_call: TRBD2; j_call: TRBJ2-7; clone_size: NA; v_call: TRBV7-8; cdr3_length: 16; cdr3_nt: TGTGCCAGCAGAGAGGCCAGCGGGGCTAGCTCCCATGAGCAGTACTTC; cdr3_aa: CASREASGASSHEQYF
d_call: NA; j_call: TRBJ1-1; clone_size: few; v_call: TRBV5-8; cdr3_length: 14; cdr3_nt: TGTGCCAGCAGCTTGAGGGGGGGAAACACTGAAGCTTTCTTT; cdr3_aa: CASSLRGGNTEAFF
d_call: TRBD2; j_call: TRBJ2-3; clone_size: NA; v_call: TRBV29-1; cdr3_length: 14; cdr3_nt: TGCAGCGTAGAGCGGGAGGGGAGCACAGATACGCAGTATTTT; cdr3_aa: CSVEREGSTDTQYF
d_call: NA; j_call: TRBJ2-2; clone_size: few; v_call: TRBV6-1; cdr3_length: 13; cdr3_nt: TGTGCCAGCAGTGGAGTTAACACCGGGGAGCTGTTTTTT; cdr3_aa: CASSGVNTGELFF
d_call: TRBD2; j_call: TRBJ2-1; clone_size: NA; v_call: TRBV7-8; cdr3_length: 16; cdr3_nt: TGTGCCAGCAGCTTAGACGGGGGGAGCTCCTACAATGAGCAGTTCTTC; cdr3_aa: CASSLDGGSSYNEQFF
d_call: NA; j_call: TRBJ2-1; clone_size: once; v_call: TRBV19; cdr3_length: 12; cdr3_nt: TGTGCCAGTGGTATCTACCGTGATGAGCAGTTCTTC; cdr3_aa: CASGIYRDEQFF
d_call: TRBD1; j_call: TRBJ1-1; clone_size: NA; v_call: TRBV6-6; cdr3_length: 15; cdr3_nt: TGTGCCAGCAGTTACAACAGGGGAAGGAGCACTGAAGCTTTCTTT; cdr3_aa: CASSYNRGRSTEAFF
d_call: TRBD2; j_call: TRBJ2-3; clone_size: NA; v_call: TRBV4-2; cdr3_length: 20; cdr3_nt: TGTGCCAGCAGCCAAGAAGCGGCGGGTCTGGGACTAGCGGACACAGATACGCAGTATTTT; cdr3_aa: CASSQEAAGLGLADTDTQYF
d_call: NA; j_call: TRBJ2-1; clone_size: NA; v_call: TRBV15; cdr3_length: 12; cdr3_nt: TGTGCCACCAGCACCAGGTACAATGAGCAGTTCTTC; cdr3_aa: CATSTRYNEQFF
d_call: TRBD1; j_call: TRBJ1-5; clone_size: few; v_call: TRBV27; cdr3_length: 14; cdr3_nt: TGTGCCAGCAGTTTGGGACAGGGTAATCAGCCCCAGCATTTT; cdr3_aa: CASSLGQGNQPQHF
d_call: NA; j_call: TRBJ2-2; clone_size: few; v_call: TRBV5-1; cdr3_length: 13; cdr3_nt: TGCGCCAGCGGGCCCACAGGGAGCGGGGAGCTGTTTTTT; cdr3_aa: CASGPTGSGELFF
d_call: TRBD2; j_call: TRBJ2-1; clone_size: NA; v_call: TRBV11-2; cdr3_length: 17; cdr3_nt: TGTGCCAGCAGCTTATTTGGTGAGACTAGCGGGACCAATGAGCAGTTCTTC; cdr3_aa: CASSLFGETSGTNEQFF
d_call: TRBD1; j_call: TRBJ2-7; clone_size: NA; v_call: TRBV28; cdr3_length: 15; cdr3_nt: TGTGCCAGCCTCCTAGCCAGGGGGCGCGTCTACGAGCAGTACTTC; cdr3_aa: CASLLARGRVYEQYF
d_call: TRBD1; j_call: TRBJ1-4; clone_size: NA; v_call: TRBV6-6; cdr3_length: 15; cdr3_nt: TGTGCCAGCAGTTACGGGGGACAGGTCAACGAAAAACTGTTTTTT; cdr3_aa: CASSYGGQVNEKLFF
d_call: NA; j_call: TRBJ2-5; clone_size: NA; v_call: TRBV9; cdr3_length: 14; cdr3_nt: TGTGCCAGCAGCGTAGAAACTAGTAGTCAGACCCAGTACTTC; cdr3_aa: CASSVETSSQTQYF
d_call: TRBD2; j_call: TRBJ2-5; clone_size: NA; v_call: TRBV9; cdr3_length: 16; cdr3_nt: TGTGCCAGCAGCGCGACTAGCGGGAGTGGCGTAGAGACCCAGTACTTC; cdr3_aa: CASSATSGSGVETQYF
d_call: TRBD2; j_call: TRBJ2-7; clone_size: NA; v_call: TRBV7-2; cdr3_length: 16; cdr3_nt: TGTGCCAGCAGCTTAGGGGGGACTAGCGGGATTCGTGAGCAGTACTTC; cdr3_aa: CASSLGGTSGIREQYF
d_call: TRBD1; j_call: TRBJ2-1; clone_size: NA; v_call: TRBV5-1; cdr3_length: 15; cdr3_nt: TGCGCCAGCAGCCCGGGGGACAGGGTCTACAATGAGCAGTTCTTC; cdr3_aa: CASSPGDRVYNEQFF
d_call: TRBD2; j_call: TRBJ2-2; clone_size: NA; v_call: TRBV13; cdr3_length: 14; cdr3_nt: TGTGCCAGCAGGGCCCGGGGGGACACCGGGGAGCTGTTTTTT; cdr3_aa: CASRARGDTGELFF
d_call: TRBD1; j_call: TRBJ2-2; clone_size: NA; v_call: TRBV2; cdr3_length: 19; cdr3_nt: TGTGCCAGCAGGCCGCCATTTTTTCCGGGACAGGGAGCGACCGGGGAGCTGTTTTTT; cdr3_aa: CASRPPFFPGQGATGELFF
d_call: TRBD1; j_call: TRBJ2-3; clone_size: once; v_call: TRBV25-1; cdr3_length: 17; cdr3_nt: TGTGCCAGCAGTCGAGCCCACAGGGGGCCTGGGACAGATACGCAGTATTTT; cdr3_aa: CASSRAHRGPGTDTQYF
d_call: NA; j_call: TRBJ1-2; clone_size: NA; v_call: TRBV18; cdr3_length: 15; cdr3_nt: TGTGCCAGCTCACCACCGGATAAGCCAGGCTATGGCTACACCTTC; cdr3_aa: CASSPPDKPGYGYTF
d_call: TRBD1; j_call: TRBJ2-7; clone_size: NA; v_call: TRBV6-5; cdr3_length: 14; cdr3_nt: TGTGCCAGCAAAATAAGGACAGGGGGAAACGAGCAGTACTTC; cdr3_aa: CASKIRTGGNEQYF
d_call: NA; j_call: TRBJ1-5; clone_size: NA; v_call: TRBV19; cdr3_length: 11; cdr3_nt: TGTGCCAGCACCTTGGGCTGGCTGGGCCATTTT; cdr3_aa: CASTLGWLGHF
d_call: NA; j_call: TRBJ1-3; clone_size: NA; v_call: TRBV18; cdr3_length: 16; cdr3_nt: TGTGCCAGCTCACAGAACCCCGCAGGCTCTGGAAACACCATATATTTT; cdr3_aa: CASSQNPAGSGNTIYF
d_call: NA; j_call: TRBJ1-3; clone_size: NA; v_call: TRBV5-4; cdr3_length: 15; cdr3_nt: TGTGCCAGCAGCTTTATGGGGACTTCTGGAAACACCATATATTTT; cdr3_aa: CASSFMGTSGNTIYF
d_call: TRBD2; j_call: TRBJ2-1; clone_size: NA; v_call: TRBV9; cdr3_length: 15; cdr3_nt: TGTGCCAGCAGCGCCGAACCAGCGGGAGTCAATGAGCAGTTCTTC; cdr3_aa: CASSAEPAGVNEQFF
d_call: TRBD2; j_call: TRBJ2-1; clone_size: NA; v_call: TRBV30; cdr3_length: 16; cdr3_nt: TGTGCCTGGACCACCCTCCGGGACTACCTCTACAATGAGCAGTTCTTC; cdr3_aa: CAWTTLRDYLYNEQFF
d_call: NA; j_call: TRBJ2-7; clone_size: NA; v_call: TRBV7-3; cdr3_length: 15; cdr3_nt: TGTGCCAGCACGGAGGGAGGGGGACGTATTTGCGAGCAGTACTTC; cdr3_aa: CASTEGGGRICEQYF
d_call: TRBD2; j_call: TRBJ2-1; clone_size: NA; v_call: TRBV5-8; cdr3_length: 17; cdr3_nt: TGTGCCAGCAGCTTGGTTGCGGGAGGTCGCTCCTACAATGAGCAGTTCTTC; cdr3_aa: CASSLVAGGRSYNEQFF
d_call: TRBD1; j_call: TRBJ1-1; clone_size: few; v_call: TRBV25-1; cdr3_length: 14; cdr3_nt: TGTGCCAGCGGGGGGACAGGGTTCTTTGCTGAAGCTTTCTTT; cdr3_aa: CASGGTGFFAEAFF
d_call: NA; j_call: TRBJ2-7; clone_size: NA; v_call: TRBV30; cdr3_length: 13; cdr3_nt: TGTGCCTGGAGTGGGGGACTCTCCTACGAGCAGTACTTC; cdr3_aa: CAWSGGLSYEQYF
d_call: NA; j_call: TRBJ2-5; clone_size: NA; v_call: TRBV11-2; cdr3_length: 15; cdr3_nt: TGTGCCAGCAGCTTAGCCGGGGGTGCTCAAGAGACCCAGTACTTC; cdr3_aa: CASSLAGGAQETQYF
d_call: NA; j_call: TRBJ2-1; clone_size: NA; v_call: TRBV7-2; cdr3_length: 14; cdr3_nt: TGTGCCAGCATCCCTTCGACAGGTAACGGTGAGCAGTTCTTC; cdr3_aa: CASIPSTGNGEQFF
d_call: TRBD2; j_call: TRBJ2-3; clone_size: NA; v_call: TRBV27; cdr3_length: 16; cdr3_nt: TGTGCCAGCAGTGGCACCGGACTAGGTGGGACAGATACGCAGTATTTT; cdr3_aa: CASSGTGLGGTDTQYF
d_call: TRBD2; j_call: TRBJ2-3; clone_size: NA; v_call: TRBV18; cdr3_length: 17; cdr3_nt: TGTGCCAGCTCACCAGCCGGACTAGCGGGATCCTCAGATACGCAGTATTTT; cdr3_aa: CASSPAGLAGSSDTQYF
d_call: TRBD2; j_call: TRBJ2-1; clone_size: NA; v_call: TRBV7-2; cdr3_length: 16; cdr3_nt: TGTGCCAGCAGCTTATGGCCTAGCGGGAGTGGGAATGAGCAGTTCTTC; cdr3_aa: CASSLWPSGSGNEQFF
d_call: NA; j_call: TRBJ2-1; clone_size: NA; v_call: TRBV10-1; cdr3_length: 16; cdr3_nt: TGCGCCAGCTTTTACCGGGGGTGGGCGGCCTACAATGAGCAGTTCTTC; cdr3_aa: CASFYRGWAAYNEQFF
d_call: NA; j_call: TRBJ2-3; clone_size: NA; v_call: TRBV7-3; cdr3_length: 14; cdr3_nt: TGTGCCAGCAGCTTGAGTACTAGCACAGATACGCAGTATTTT; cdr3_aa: CASSLSTSTDTQYF
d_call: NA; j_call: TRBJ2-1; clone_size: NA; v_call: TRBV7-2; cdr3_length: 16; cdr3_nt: TGTGCCAGCAGCCCTAATCCAGGGGCACTGGTTGGTGAGCAGTTCTTC; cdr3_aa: CASSPNPGALVGEQFF
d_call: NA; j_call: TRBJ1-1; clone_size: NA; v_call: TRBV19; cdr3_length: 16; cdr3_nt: TGTGCCAGTAGTATTGGGGCCAGGCTCCCCAACACTGAAGCTTTCTTT; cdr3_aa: CASSIGARLPNTEAFF